This T cell receptor beta chain was obtained from a study of blood T cell repertoires in COVID-19. For the study at large: COVID-19 samples collected from the United States, Italy and Spain covered acute and convalescent phases. PBMCs, B-cell-depleted T cells, or T cells provided the cDNA or gDNA that made up the material.

V lost 0 bases, J lost 7 bases, and 11 bases lay in between. From germline, CDR1 is SGHKS and CDR2 YYEKEE (reference sequence). The CDR3 runs to 15 residues. The authors' processing: By means of reference gene primer amplification, nucleated cell counts were estimated. This table comes from immunoSEQ multiplex PCR, and its TCRdb copy is limited to in-frame clones, with some not included. V and J calls and clone size are copied from that table; D and trimming were computed from the DNA. This sample has some 75,000 clones, with approximately 90% found just once. The sample comprised peripheral blood. The chain combines TRBV5-5 with TRBJ1-6, with D unclear. The origin of this receptor is a man aged 55 to 70 with acute or convalescent COVID-19. CDR3 bases: TGTGCCAGCAGCTTGGAACAGATGCCAAATTCACCCCTCCACTTT. This codes for CASSLEQMPNSPLHF.